This T cell receptor beta chain was identified during a study of T cell changes during pregnancy in multiple sclerosis. V lost 1 base and J 5 bases, leaving 3 bases between the germline ends. The germline V gene has CDR1 SGHTA and CDR2 FQGNSA. This CDR3 comprises 13 residues. This clone was seen only once. Using immunoSEQ multiplex PCR, the repertoire was profiled, and TCRdb retains in-frame clones only, with some absent. Found here are roughly 79,000 clones, 90% to 95% of them singletons; the top ten hold 0.4% to 0.45%. This TCR came from a female donor with multiple sclerosis, enrolled in a pregnancy study. Sequenced material: CD4+ T cells from peripheral blood mononuclear cells, taken before pregnancy. The chain employs TRBV7-2 and TRBJ1-6; no firm D call. The CDR3 loop reads CASSLGHNSPLHF. The CDR3 bases are TGTGCCAGCAGCTTAGGGCATAATTCACCCCTCCACTTT.